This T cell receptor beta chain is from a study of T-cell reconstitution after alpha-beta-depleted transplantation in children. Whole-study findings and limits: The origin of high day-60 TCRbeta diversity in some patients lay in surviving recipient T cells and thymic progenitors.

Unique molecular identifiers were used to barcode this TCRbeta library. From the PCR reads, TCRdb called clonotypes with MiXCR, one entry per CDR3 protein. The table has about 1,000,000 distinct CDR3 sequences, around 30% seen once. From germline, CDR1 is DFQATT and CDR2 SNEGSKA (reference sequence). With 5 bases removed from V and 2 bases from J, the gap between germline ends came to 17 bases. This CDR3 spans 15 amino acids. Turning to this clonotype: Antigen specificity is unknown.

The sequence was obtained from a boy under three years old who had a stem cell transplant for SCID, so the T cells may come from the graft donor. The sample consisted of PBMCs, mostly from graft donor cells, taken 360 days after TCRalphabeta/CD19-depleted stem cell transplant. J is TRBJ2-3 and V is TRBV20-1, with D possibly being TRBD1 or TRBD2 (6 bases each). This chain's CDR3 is CSAPEGTPTTDTQYF. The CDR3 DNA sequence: TGCAGTGCTCCGGAGGGGACACCTACCACAGATACGCAGTATTTT.